This T cell receptor (beta chain) is from a study of post-analysis software for immune sequencing data. Study conclusions and caveats: Relative to controls, patients with multiple sclerosis showed significantly lower normalized Chao1 diversity. Relative to controls, patients had roughly five TRBV segments at higher frequency, with TRBV5-6, TRBV5-1 and TRBV20-1 among these. Batch-matched samples strongly co-clustered by F measure.

This clonotype was counted a few times. What it binds is not known. Researchers reported that TCR beta cDNA libraries carried unique molecular identifiers. The yield from around 1 to 10 million T cells was roughly 500,000 cDNA molecules in total. TCRdb re-analysed the PCR reads in MiXCR, keeping a single row per CDR3 protein. The table records 450,000 to 650,000 distinct CDR3 sequences, 44% of them present only once. J lost 6 bases, V lost 5 bases, and 11 bases had no gene match. The CDR3 spans 15 residues. The sample comprised blood. The rearrangement links TRBV12-3 or TRBV12-4 to TRBJ1-2; 8 bases match TRBD1. This clonotype originated in a girl between 10 and 17 years old with multiple sclerosis. CDR3 loop: CASSPTPGTGNGYTF. The CDR3 nucleotides read TGTGCCAGCAGTCCTACACCCGGGACAGGCAATGGCTACACCTTC.